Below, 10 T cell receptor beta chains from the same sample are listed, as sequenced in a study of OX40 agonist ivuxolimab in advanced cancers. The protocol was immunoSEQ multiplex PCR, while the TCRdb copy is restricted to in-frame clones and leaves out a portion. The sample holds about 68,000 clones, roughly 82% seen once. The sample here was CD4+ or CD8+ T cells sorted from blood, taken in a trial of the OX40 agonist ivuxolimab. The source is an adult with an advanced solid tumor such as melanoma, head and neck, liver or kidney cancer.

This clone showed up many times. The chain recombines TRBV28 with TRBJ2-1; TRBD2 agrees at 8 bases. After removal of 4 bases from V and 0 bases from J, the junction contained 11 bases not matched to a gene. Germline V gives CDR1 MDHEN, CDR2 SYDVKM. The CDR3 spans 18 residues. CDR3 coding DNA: TGTGCCAGCAGTTCCTCACCGGGACTAGGGAACTCCTACAATGAGCAGTTCTTC. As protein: CASSSSPGLGNSYNEQFF.

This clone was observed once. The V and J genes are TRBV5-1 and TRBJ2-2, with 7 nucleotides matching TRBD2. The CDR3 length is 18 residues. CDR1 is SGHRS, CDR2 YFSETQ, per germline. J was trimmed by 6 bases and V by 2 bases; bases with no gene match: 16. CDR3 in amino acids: CASSFGLEVGRAAGELFF. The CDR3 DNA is TGCGCCAGCAGCTTCGGACTAGAAGTAGGTCGGGCCGCCGGGGAGCTGTTTTTT.

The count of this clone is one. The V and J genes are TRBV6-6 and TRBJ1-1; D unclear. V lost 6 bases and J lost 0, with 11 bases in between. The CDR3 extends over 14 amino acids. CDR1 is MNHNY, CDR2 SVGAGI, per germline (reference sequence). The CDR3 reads CASSTAAMNTEAFF. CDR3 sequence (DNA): TGTGCCAGCAGCACCGCCGCCATGAACACTGAAGCTTTCTTT.

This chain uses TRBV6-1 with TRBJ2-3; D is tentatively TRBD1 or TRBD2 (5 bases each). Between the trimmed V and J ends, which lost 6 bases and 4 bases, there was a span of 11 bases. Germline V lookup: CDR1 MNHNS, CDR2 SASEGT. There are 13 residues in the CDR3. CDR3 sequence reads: CASRVQEADTQYF. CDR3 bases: TGTGCCAGCAGAGTACAGGAGGCAGATACGCAGTATTTT.

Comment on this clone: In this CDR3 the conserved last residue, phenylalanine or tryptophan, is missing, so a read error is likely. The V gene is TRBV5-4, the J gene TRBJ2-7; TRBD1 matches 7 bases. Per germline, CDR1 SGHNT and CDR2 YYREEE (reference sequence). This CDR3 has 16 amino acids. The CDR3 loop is CASSLEPGGDGYGQYS. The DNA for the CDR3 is TGTGCCAGCAGCTTGGAACCAGGGGGTGATGGCTACGGGCAGTACTCC.

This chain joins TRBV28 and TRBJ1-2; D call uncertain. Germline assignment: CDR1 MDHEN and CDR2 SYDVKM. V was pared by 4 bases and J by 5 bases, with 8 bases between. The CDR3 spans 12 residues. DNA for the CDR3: TGTGCCAGCAGTTCAGCGGATTATGGCTACACCTTC. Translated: CASSSADYGYTF.

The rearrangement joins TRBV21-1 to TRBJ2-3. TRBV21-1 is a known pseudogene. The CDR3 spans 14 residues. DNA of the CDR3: TGTGCCAGCAGCCCACTGGTGGCTACAGATACGCAGTATTTT. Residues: CASSPLVATDTQYF.

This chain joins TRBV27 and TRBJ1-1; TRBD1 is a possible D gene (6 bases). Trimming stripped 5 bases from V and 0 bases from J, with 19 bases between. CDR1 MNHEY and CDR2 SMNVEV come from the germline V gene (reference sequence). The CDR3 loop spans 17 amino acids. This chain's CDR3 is CASSRKPGTNMNTEAFF. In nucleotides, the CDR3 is TGTGCCAGCAGTAGAAAACCCGGGACAAACATGAACACTGAAGCTTTCTTT.

The chain's CDR3 is CAWSRGLQKETQYF. CDR3 sequence (DNA): TGTGCCTGGAGTAGGGGACTGCAAAAAGAGACCCAGTACTTC. The V and J genes are TRBV30 and TRBJ2-5, with D possibly matching TRBD2 (6 bases). In germline, CDR1 is GTSNPN, CDR2 SVGIG (reference sequence). Trimming stripped 2 bases from V and 3 bases from J, with 13 bases between. There are 14 residues in the CDR3.

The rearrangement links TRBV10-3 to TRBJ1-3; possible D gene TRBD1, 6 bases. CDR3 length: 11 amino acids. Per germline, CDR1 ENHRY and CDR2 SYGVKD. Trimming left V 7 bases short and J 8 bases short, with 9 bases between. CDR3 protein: CAIMSGDTIYF. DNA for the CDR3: TGTGCCATCATGTCAGGGGACACCATATATTTT.